The subject of this entry is one TCR beta chain. Here immunoSEQ multiplex PCR was the method, and the copy in TCRdb shows in-frame clones only, minus some. The sample lists a few hundred thousand clones; about 80% were seen once. The data stem from a study of blood T cell repertoires in COVID-19. V was clipped by 4 bases and J by 4 bases; unmatched bases: 3. The CDR3 contains 14 residues. Germline V gene lookup returns CDR1 SGHTA and CDR2 FQGTGA. V gene TRBV7-3 combines with J gene TRBJ2-2, with 7 nucleotides matching TRBD2. The sequence derives from a human donor in a cohort sampled during active COVID-19. The sequencing sample was made of peripheral blood. Here the CDR3 DNA reads TGTGCCAGCAGCTCCCGGACTAGCACCGGGGAGCTGTTTTTT. Its translation: CASSSRTSTGELFF.